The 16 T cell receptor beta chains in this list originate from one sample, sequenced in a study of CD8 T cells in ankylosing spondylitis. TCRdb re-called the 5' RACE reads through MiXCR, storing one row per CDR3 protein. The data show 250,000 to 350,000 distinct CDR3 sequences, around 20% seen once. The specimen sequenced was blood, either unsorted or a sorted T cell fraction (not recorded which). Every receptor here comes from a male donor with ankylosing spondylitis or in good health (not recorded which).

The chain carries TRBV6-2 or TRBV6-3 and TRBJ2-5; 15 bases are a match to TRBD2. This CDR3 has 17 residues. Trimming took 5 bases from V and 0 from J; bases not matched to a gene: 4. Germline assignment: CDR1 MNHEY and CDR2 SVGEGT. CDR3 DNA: TGTGCCAGCAGTCTCTGGACTAGCGGGGGGGACCAAGAGACCCAGTACTTC. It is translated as CASSLWTSGGDQETQYF.

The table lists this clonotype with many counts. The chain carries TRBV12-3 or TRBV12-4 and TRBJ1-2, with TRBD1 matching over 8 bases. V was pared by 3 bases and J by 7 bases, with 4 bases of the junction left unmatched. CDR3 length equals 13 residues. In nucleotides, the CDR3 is TGTGCCAGCAGTTTGGACAGGGTCGTTGGCTACACCTTC. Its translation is CASSLDRVVGYTF.

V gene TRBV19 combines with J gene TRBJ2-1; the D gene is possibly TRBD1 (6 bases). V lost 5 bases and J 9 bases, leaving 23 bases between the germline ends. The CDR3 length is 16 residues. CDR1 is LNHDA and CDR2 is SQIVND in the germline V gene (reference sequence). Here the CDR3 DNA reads TGTGCCAGTAGTCCAAGGGACACACGGACAGCAGTTGAGCAGTTCTTC. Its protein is CASSPRDTRTAVEQFF.

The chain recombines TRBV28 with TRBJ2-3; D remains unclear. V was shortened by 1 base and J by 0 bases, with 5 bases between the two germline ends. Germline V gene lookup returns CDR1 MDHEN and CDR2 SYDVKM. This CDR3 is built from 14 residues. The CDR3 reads CASSLSQSTDTQYF. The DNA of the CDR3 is TGTGCCAGCAGTTTATCGCAGAGCACAGATACGCAGTATTTT.

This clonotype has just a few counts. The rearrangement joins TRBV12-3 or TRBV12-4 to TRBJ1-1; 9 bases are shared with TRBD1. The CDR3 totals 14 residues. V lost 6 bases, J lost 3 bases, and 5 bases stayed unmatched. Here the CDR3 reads CASRPDRGYTEAFF. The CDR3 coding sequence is TGTGCCAGCAGACCGGACAGGGGCTACACTGAAGCTTTCTTT.

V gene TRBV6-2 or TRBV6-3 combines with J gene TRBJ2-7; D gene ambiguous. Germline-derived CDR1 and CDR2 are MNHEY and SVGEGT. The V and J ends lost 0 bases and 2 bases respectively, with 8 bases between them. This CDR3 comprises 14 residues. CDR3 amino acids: CASSYSRPPYEQYV. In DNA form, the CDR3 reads TGTGCCAGCAGTTACTCTAGACCTCCCTACGAGCAGTACGTC.

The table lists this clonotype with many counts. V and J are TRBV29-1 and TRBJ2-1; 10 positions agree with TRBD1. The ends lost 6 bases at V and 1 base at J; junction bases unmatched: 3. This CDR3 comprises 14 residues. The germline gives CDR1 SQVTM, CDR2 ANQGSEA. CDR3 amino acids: CSVRDRGSYNEQFF. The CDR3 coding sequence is TGCAGCGTACGGGACAGGGGTTCCTACAATGAGCAGTTCTTC.

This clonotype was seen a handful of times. The CDR3 DNA follows: TGTGCCAGCCTCCGGGACAAGGATAATTCACCCCTCCACTTT. Protein: CASLRDKDNSPLHF. The chain joins TRBV28 to TRBJ1-6; a weak D match, TRBD1 (6 bases). V shed 8 bases and J shed 5 bases, with 13 bases lying between them. Germline loops: CDR1 MDHEN, CDR2 SYDVKM. CDR3 length: 14 amino acids.

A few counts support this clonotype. CDR3 sequence: CAISVQGGLYEQFF. CDR3 bases: TGTGCCATCAGTGTACAGGGTGGATTATATGAGCAGTTCTTC. This chain connects TRBV10-3 to TRBJ2-1; tentatively, D is TRBD1 (6 bases). CDR1 ENHRY and CDR2 SYGVKD come from the germline V gene. The CDR3 extends over 14 amino acids. V gave up 4 bases and J gave up 8 bases, with 15 bases separating them.

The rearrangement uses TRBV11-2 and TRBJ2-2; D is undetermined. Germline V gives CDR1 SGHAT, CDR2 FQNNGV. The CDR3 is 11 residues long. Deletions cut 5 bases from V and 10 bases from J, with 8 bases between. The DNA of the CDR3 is TGTGCCAGCAGCCGGTTCGAGGAGCTGTTTTTT. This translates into CASSRFEELFF.

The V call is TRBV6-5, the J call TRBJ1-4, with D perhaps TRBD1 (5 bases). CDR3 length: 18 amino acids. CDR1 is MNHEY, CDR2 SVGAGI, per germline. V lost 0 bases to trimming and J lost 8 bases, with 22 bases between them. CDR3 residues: CASSYSFLIGQGLEKLFF. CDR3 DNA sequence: TGTGCCAGCAGTTACTCGTTTCTAATAGGGCAGGGACTCGAAAAACTGTTTTTT.

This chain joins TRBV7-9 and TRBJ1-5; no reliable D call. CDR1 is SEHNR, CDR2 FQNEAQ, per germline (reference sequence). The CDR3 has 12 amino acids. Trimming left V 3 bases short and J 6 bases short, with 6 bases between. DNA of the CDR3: TGTGCCAGCAGCTTCCCGGCTCAGCCCCAGCATTTT. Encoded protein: CASSFPAQPQHF. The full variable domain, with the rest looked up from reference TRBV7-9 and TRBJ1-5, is DTGVSQNPRHKITKRGQNVTFRCDPISEHNRLYWYRQTLGQGPEFLTYFQNEAQLEKSRLLSDRFSAERPKGSFSTLEIQRTEQGDSAMYLCASSFPAQPQHFGDGTRLSIL.

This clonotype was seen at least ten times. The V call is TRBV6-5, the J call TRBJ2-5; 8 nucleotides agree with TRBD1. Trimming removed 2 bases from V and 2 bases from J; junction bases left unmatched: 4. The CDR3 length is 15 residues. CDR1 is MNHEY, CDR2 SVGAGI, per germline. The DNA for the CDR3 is TGTGCCAGCAGTTACAGTGGACAGGGTCAAGAGACCCAGTACTTC. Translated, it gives CASSYSGQGQETQYF.

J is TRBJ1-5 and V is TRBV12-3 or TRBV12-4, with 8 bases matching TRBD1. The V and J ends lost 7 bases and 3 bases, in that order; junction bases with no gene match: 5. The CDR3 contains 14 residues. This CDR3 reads CASTSDRVNQPQHF. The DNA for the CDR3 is TGTGCCAGCACCTCGGACAGGGTCAATCAGCCCCAGCATTTT.

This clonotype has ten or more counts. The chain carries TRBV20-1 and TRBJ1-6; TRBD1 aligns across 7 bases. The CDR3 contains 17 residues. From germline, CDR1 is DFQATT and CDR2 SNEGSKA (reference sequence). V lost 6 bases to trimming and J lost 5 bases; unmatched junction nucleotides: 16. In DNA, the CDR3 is TGCAGTGCCGAACACCTACGGGCAGGGGGTCATAATTCACCCCTCCACTTT. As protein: CSAEHLRAGGHNSPLHF.

CDR3 sequence: CASSVDSDTQYF. DNA for the CDR3: TGTGCCAGCAGCGTAGACTCAGATACGCAGTATTTT. The V call is TRBV7-3, the J call TRBJ2-3, with unresolved D. V shed 5 bases and J shed 4 bases, with 7 bases lying between them. Germline V gives CDR1 SGHTA, CDR2 FQGTGA. This CDR3 contains 12 residues. The whole variable domain, filled in from reference TRBV7-3 and TRBJ2-3, reads GAGVSQTPSNKVTEKGKYVELRCDPISGHTALYWYRQSLGQGPEFLIYFQGTGAADDSGLPNDRFFAVRPEGSVSTLKIQRTERGDSAVYLCASSVDSDTQYFGPGTRLTVL.